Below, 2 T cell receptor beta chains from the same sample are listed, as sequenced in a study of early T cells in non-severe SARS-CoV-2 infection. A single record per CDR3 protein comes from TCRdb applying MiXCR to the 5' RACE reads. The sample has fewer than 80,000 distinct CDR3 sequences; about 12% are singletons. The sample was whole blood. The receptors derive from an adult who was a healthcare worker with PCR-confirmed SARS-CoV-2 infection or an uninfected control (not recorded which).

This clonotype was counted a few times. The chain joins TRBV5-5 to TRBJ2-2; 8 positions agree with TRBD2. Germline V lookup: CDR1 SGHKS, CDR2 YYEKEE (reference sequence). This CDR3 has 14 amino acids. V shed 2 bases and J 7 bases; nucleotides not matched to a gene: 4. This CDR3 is CASSLPTSVGELFF. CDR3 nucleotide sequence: TGTGCCAGCAGCTTACCGACTAGCGTCGGGGAGCTGTTTTTT.

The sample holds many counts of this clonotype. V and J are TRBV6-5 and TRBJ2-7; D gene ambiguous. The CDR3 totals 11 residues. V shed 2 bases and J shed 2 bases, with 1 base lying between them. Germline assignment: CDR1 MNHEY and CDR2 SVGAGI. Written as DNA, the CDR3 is TGTGCCAGCAGTTACACCTACGAGCAGTACTTC. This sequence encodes CASSYTYEQYF.